The TCR beta chain described here comes from a study of blood T cell repertoires in COVID-19. Whole-study context: Sources were T cells, B-cell-depleted T cells, or PBMCs; the material itself was cDNA or gDNA.

The method was immunoSEQ multiplex PCR; TCRdb's version includes in-frame clones alone and lacks a portion of them. The sample lists about 150,000 clones; approximately 90% were seen once. This CDR3 has 16 amino acids. V was clipped by 1 base and J by 5 bases, with 14 bases between them. The germline CDR1 and CDR2 sequences are SSHAT and FNYEAQ (reference sequence). The rearrangement joins TRBV7-7 to TRBJ2-2; D is perhaps TRBD2 (6 bases). The receptor was derived from a woman aged 40 to 50 with acute or convalescent COVID-19. The sample was peripheral blood. The DNA for the CDR3 is TGTGCCAGCAGCTTAGAACCTGGGGGGTGGACCGGGGAGCTGTTTTTT. Translation: CASSLEPGGWTGELFF.